Below, 14 T cell receptor beta chains from the same sample are listed, as sequenced in a study of identical twins. TCRdb analysed the 5' RACE reads with MiXCR anew, one entry per CDR3 protein. This sample has fewer than 900,000 distinct CDR3 sequences, with about 20% found just once. In addition, the sample was reused for a study of T cells expressing NK-cell markers.

Sequenced input: PBMCs. The receptors derive from a woman under 30 in good health.

This rearrangement joins TRBV10-3 to TRBJ1-2, with D unresolved. V lost 5 bases to trimming and J lost 4 bases, with 11 bases between them. CDR3 length: 13 amino acids. The germline gives CDR1 ENHRY, CDR2 SYGVKD. This CDR3 reads CAISSGRTYGYTF. CDR3 bases: TGTGCCATCAGTTCCGGACGGACCTATGGCTACACCTTC.

The J gene is TRBJ2-7, the V gene TRBV20-1, with TRBD1 matching 8 bases. V was clipped by 2 bases and J by 6 bases; unmatched bases: 15. Per germline, CDR1 DFQATT and CDR2 SNEGSKA (reference sequence). The CDR3 is 16 residues long. The CDR3 DNA reads as TGCAGTGCTAGATCTGACGCAGGGGGCGGCTTTCGCGAGCAGTACTTC. Translating it yields CSARSDAGGGFREQYF.

This clonotype has only a few counts. V usage is TRBV5-3 and J usage is TRBJ2-1, with a possible D match to TRBD2 (6 bases). Being an ORF, TRBV5-3 has a function that is uncertain. Trimming took 10 bases from V and 4 from J, leaving 24 bases between them. The CDR3 covers 16 residues. Written as DNA, the CDR3 is TGTGCCGGGGCTCAAGGTTGGACGGGGGTTTACAATGAGCAGTTCTTC. Encoded protein: CAGAQGWTGVYNEQFF.

The V and J genes are TRBV3-1 and TRBJ2-1, with TRBD2 identical over 9 bases. With 4 bases clipped from V and 3 bases from J, the junction kept 7 bases outside the gene matches. CDR3 length: 16 residues. Germline V lookup: CDR1 LGHDT, CDR2 YNNKEL (reference sequence). This CDR3 reads CASSLQPSGIYNEQFF. Here the CDR3 DNA reads TGTGCCAGCAGCCTACAACCTAGCGGGATCTACAATGAGCAGTTCTTC.

This clonotype was recorded at least ten times. The V call is TRBV15, the J call TRBJ2-5, with no clear D. This CDR3 contains 16 residues. Between the trimmed V and J ends, which lost 1 base and 6 bases, there was a span of 18 bases. Per germline, CDR1 LNHNV and CDR2 YYDKDF (reference sequence). Written as DNA, the CDR3 is TGTGCCACCAGCAGAGCGGTACAGAGATCCATGCAGACCCAGTACTTC. Encoded protein: CATSRAVQRSMQTQYF.

The chain joins TRBV19 to TRBJ2-1, with D perhaps matching TRBD1 or TRBD2 (5 bases each). Trimming left V 1 base short and J 1 base short, with 11 bases between. The CDR3 sequence is 16 residues long. The germline V gene encodes CDR1 LNHDA and CDR2 SQIVND (reference sequence). The CDR3 spells CASSIGGGYSYNEQFF. The DNA of the CDR3 is TGTGCCAGTAGTATAGGGGGCGGGTATTCCTACAATGAGCAGTTCTTC.

The chain employs TRBV27 and TRBJ1-3; no clear D. Germline assignment: CDR1 MNHEY and CDR2 SMNVEV (reference sequence). This CDR3 comprises 16 residues. Trimming removed 5 bases at V and 0 bases at J, with 14 bases between. CDR3 sequence (DNA): TGTGCCAGCAGTCCCACCGGGCTCCACTCTGGAAACACCATATATTTT. Its protein product is CASSPTGLHSGNTIYF.

This sequence joins TRBV5-1 and TRBJ2-1; the D gene is possibly TRBD1 (7 bases). This CDR3 has 14 residues. Trimming took off 4 bases at V and 4 bases at J, with 12 bases between the two ends. Germline V gene sequence: CDR1 SGHRS, CDR2 YFSETQ. In DNA, the CDR3 is TGCGCCAGCAGCGGGGGGACAGAATACAATGAGCAGTTCTTC. This encodes CASSGGTEYNEQFF.

The V call is TRBV19, the J call TRBJ1-2; a weak D match, TRBD1 (5 bases). The CDR3 is 12 amino acids. In germline, CDR1 is LNHDA, CDR2 SQIVND (reference sequence). Trimming cost V 7 bases and J 4 bases, with 10 bases left between them. The CDR3 DNA reads as TGTGCCAGTACACCAGGGAGCTATGGCTACACCTTC. Protein product: CASTPGSYGYTF.

This clonotype was seen at least ten times. The CDR3 is CASSLGTGSMNTEAFF. The CDR3 DNA is TGCGCCAGCAGCTTGGGGACAGGGTCGATGAACACTGAAGCTTTCTTT. V gene TRBV5-1 combines with J gene TRBJ1-1; 8 positions agree with TRBD1. Germline loops: CDR1 SGHRS, CDR2 YFSETQ. The CDR3 covers 16 residues. Unmatched junction bases numbered 4, after V lost 0 bases and J lost 0 bases.

The rearrangement joins TRBV6-2 or TRBV6-3 to TRBJ2-7, with D possibly being TRBD1 or TRBD2 (5 bases each). The V gene lost 3 bases and the J gene lost 3 bases, with 12 bases spanning the gap. The CDR3 has 14 residues. Germline V CDR1 and CDR2: MNHEY, SVGEGT. This CDR3 is CASSYEGTDYEQYF. CDR3 in DNA: TGTGCCAGCAGTTATGAAGGGACCGACTACGAGCAGTACTTC.

The chain combines TRBV20-1 with TRBJ2-7; the match to TRBD1 covers 9 bases. This CDR3 region has 14 residues. Unmatched junction bases numbered 13, after V lost 7 bases and J lost 6 bases. Germline values: CDR1 DFQATT, CDR2 SNEGSKA (reference sequence). CDR3 sequence reads: CSVPPGQGKGEQYF. Here the CDR3 DNA reads TGCAGTGTTCCTCCGGGACAGGGAAAGGGCGAGCAGTACTTC.

V gene TRBV7-9 combines with J gene TRBJ2-1; 8 nucleotides align to TRBD2. The CDR3 runs 17 residues. The junction had 4 bases not matched to a gene; V was cut back by 0 bases and J by 0 bases. Looked up from germline, CDR1 is SEHNR and CDR2 is FQNEAQ (reference sequence). This chain's CDR3 is CASSLASGTSSYNEQFF. The CDR3 nucleotides read TGTGCCAGCAGCTTAGCGTCGGGGACTAGCTCCTACAATGAGCAGTTCTTC.

The chain couples TRBV6-1 to TRBJ2-3; 8 bases line up with TRBD1. The CDR3 is 15 residues long. Unmatched junction bases numbered 3, after V lost 0 bases and J lost 4 bases. Germline V gives CDR1 MNHNS, CDR2 SASEGT. This CDR3 reads CASSEAVQGADTQYF. The CDR3 bases are TGTGCCAGCAGTGAAGCAGTACAGGGGGCAGATACGCAGTATTTT.